Listed here are 6 T cell receptor beta chains from one sample, sequenced in a study of technical replicates of blood from a few donors. Sequenced by immunoSEQ multiplex PCR; TCRdb stores in-frame clones only, minus some. This sample has about 62,000 clones; about nine tenths occur once, and the top ten carry around 4.9%. The sample taken for sequencing was PBMCs. Every receptor here comes from a human donor in good health. Some clones in this sample may be carry-over from other donors' samples.

This chain joins TRBV7-9 and TRBJ2-1; maybe TRBD2 (6 bases). Germline CDR1 SEHNR, CDR2 FQNEAQ (reference sequence). V shed 0 bases and J shed 8 bases, with 14 bases lying between them. CDR3 length: 15 amino acids. The CDR3 region is CASSLAIGRMDEQFF. The CDR3 DNA is TGTGCCAGCAGCTTAGCGATCGGGAGAATGGATGAGCAGTTCTTC.

The rearrangement uses TRBV2 and TRBJ2-5, with 14 bases aligning to TRBD2. Germline loops: CDR1 SNHLY, CDR2 FYNNEI. CDR3 length: 16 residues. V shed 10 bases and J 4 bases; nucleotides not matched to a gene: 11. The CDR3 DNA is TGTGCCAACCAATACCTCGGACTAGCGGGGGGAGAGACCCAGTACTTC. Encoded protein: CANQYLGLAGGETQYF.

V gene TRBV15 combines with J gene TRBJ2-2; the D gene is possibly TRBD2 (5 bases). V was pared by 5 bases and J by 5 bases, with 9 bases between. The CDR3 loop spans 13 amino acids. Germline V gives CDR1 LNHNV, CDR2 YYDKDF (reference sequence). This chain's CDR3 is CATSASRTGELFF. The CDR3 DNA follows: TGTGCCACCAGCGCTAGCAGGACCGGGGAGCTGTTTTTT.

The rearrangement joins TRBV19 to TRBJ1-5, with TRBD1 identical over 11 bases. The CDR3 consists of 16 residues. The junction had 11 bases not matched to a gene; V was cut back by 8 bases and J by 5 bases. The V gene's germline CDR1 is LNHDA and CDR2 SQIVND (reference sequence). CDR3: CASRGQGAEGDQPQHF. DNA for the CDR3: TGTGCCAGTCGCGGACAGGGGGCTGAGGGTGATCAGCCCCAGCATTTT.

The V gene is TRBV5-4, the J gene TRBJ2-1; 8 bases map to TRBD2. CDR1 and CDR2 from the germline V gene are SGHNT and YYREEE (reference sequence). The CDR3 sequence is 15 residues long. V was clipped by 0 bases and J by 3 bases; unmatched bases: 2. The CDR3: CASSLGSGGYNEQFF. In DNA form, the CDR3 reads TGTGCCAGCAGCTTGGGGAGCGGGGGCTACAATGAGCAGTTCTTC.

The chain uses TRBV6-5 and TRBJ1-2, with D unresolved. Germline V CDR1 and CDR2: MNHEY, SVGAGI. Trimming removed 0 bases from V and 8 bases from J, with 13 bases in between. The CDR3 spans 14 residues. The CDR3 spells CASSYSEALGGYTF. The DNA of the CDR3 is TGTGCCAGCAGTTACTCGGAGGCGCTCGGAGGCTACACCTTC.